This TCR beta chain emerged from a study of regulatory T cells in long-lasting Graves disease. Study as a whole: Antithyroid drugs had been given to newly diagnosed Graves' patients for under 3 months.

This sample's time point: newly diagnosed GD, antithyroid drugs for less than 3 months. PBMC RNA was the source of the TCR library. American Thyroid Association guidelines defined how Graves' disease was diagnosed. Arm-PCR with iRepertoire HTBI primers amplified the CDR3 regions for these TCR beta libraries. TCRdb redid the calling of the multiplex PCR reads with MiXCR, one entry per CDR3 protein. Altogether around 250,000 distinct CDR3 sequences are present, about 17% being singletons, with the ten largest covering 13% to 15%. The germline V gene has CDR1 MNHEY and CDR2 SVGEGT. The CDR3 length is 12 residues. Trimming cost V 0 bases and J 11 bases, with 8 bases left between them. This clonotype was counted at least ten times. In addition, the sample was reused for a study of T cells in Graves' hyperthyroidism and ophthalmopathy.

This sequence was found in a woman aged 25 to 39 with Graves disease. V gene TRBV6-2 or TRBV6-3 combines with J gene TRBJ1-5, with D unresolved. The material sequenced was peripheral blood mononuclear cells (PBMCs), taken at new diagnosis, from a patient treated with antithyroid drugs. DNA of the CDR3: TGTGCCAGCAGTTACTCGGGGTCAGCCCAGCATTTT. It codes for CASSYSGSAQHF.